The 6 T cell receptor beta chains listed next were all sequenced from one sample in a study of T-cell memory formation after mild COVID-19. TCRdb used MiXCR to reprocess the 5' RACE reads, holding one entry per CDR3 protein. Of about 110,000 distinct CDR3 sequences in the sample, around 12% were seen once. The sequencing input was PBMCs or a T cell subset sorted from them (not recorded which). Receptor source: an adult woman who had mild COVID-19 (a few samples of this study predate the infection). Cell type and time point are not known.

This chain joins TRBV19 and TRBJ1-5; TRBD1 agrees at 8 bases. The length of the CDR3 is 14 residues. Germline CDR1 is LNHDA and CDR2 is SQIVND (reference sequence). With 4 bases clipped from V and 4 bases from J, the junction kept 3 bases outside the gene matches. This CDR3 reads CASSNRTGNQPQHF. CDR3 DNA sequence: TGTGCCAGTAGTAATCGGACAGGGAATCAGCCCCAGCATTTT.

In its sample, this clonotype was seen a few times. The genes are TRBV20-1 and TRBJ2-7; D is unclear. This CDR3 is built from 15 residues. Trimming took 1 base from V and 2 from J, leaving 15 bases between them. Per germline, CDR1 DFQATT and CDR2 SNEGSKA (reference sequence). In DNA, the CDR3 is TGCAGTGCTAGAGGGGAAAGGCAGTTAACCTACGAGCAGTACTTC. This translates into CSARGERQLTYEQYF.

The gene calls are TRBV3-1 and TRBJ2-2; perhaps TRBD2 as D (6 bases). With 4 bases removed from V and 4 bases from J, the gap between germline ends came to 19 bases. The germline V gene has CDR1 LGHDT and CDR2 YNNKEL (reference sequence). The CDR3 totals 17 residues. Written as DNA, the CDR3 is TGTGCCAGCAGCCCGACGCCTATAGCGGTAGGCACCGGGGAGCTGTTTTTT. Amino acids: CASSPTPIAVGTGELFF.

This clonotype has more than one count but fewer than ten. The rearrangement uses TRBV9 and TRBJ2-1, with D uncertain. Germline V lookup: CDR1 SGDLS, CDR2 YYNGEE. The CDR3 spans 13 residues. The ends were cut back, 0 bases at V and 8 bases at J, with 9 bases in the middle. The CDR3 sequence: CASSVDNRDEQFF. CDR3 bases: TGTGCCAGCAGCGTAGATAACCGGGATGAGCAGTTCTTC.

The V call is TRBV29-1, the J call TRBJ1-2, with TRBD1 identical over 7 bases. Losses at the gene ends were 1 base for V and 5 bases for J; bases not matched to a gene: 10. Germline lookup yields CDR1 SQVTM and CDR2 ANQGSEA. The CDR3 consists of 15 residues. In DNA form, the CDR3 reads TGCAGCGTTGAAGGGCCTACAGGGGCCGGGTATGGCTACACCTTC. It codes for CSVEGPTGAGYGYTF.

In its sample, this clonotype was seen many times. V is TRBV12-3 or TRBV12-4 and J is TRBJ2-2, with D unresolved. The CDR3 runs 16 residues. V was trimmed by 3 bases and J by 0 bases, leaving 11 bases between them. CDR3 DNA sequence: TGTGCCAGCAGTTTGTACACCGAGTCGAACACCGGGGAGCTGTTTTTT. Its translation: CASSLYTESNTGELFF.